Each of the 32 T cell receptor beta chains below was sequenced from the same sample in a study of T cells expressing NK-cell markers. TCRdb reanalyzed the 5' RACE reads and collapses them to one entry per CDR3 protein, without DNA. Its listing shows a few hundred thousand distinct CDR3 sequences. The sequenced sample consisted of blood T cells: a sorted CD56 or NKG2C T cell subset, CD4+ or CD8+ T cells, or bulk PBMC T cells (not recorded which). These receptors were taken from a man aged 18 to 69 in good health.

The rearrangement joins TRBV6-1 to TRBJ2-5; checking the TCRdb D call of TRBD2 is not possible without DNA. CDR1 and CDR2 (germline): MNHNS, SASEGT. The CDR3 length is 14 residues. The CDR3 spells CASKVGVGKETQYF.

The chain has TRBV11-2 and TRBJ2-3; no DNA is available, so the TRBD2 call from TCRdb remains unchecked. Germline V gene sequence: CDR1 SGHAT, CDR2 FQNNGV. The CDR3 sequence is 14 residues long. The chain's CDR3 is CASSLQAATDTQYF.

This chain links TRBV19 with TRBJ2-1; TCRdb's D call of TRBD1 is untestable without DNA. Germline loops: CDR1 LNHDA, CDR2 SQIVND (reference sequence). CDR3 length: 14 residues. The CDR3 sequence: CASARGVDYNEQFF.

The rearrangement links TRBV12-3 or TRBV12-4 to TRBJ2-1; TCRdb designates TRBD2, a call that cannot be tested without DNA. CDR3 length equals 16 residues. The CDR3 spells CASSFWRGSSYNEQFF.

V and J are TRBV20-1 and TRBJ2-5; the D gene TCRdb calls, TRBD2, cannot be checked with no DNA. This CDR3 region has 14 residues. CDR1 is DFQATT and CDR2 is SNEGSKA in the germline V gene (reference sequence). This CDR3 reads CSASPGTRGGAQYF.

This chain connects TRBV2 to TRBJ2-1; TCRdb designates TRBD1, a call that cannot be tested without DNA. The germline V gene has CDR1 SNHLY and CDR2 FYNNEI. CDR3 length: 14 residues. CDR3 region: CASGDQYSYNEQFF. Full variable domain (remainder filled in from reference TRBV2 and TRBJ2-1): EPEVTQTPSHQVTQMGQEVILRCVPISNHLYFYWYRQILGQKVEFLVSFYNNEISEKSEIFDDQFSVERPDGSNFTLKIRSTKLEDSAMYFCASGDQYSYNEQFFGPGTRLTVL.

The chain couples TRBV2 to TRBJ2-1. CDR1 SNHLY and CDR2 FYNNEI come from the germline V gene. The CDR3 has 13 amino acids. The CDR3 here is CASSEGLISEQFF. Together with reference TRBV2 and TRBJ2-1, the CDR3 gives the full variable domain: EPEVTQTPSHQVTQMGQEVILRCVPISNHLYFYWYRQILGQKVEFLVSFYNNEISEKSEIFDDQFSVERPDGSNFTLKIRSTKLEDSAMYFCASSEGLISEQFFGPGTRLTVL.

This chain links TRBV20-1 with TRBJ2-7; with no DNA, the TCRdb D assignment of TRBD2 cannot be verified. Germline V gene sequence: CDR1 DFQATT, CDR2 SNEGSKA (reference sequence). The CDR3 sequence is 15 residues long. The chain's CDR3 is CSATSGTTPSYEQYF.

The chain employs TRBV5-1 and TRBJ2-5; without DNA, the TCRdb call of TRBD2 cannot be checked. CDR1 is SGHRS and CDR2 is YFSETQ in the germline V gene. This CDR3 contains 16 residues. The CDR3 here is CASSLTTGASQETQYF. The entire variable domain, with the rest obtained from reference TRBV5-1 and TRBJ2-5, is as follows: KAGVTQTPRYLIKTRGQQVTLSCSPISGHRSVSWYQQTPGQGLQFLFEYFSETQRNKGNFPGRFSGRQFSNSRSEMNVSTLELGDSALYLCASSLTTGASQETQYFGPGTRLLVL.

The chain employs TRBV11-3 and TRBJ2-1; TCRdb designates TRBD1, a call that cannot be tested without DNA. CDR1 and CDR2 (germline): SGHNT, YENEEA. CDR3 length: 14 residues. The CDR3 sequence: CASSSHRGGNEQFF.

The chain has TRBV6-5 and TRBJ1-2. The CDR3 sequence is 17 residues long. From germline, CDR1 is MNHEY and CDR2 SVGAGI. The CDR3 reads CASSYSGNLNANYGYTF.

This CDR3 reads CASIRTGTTGELFF. V gene TRBV19 combines with J gene TRBJ2-2; the D call from TCRdb, TRBD1, cannot be confirmed without DNA. Germline CDR1 and CDR2: LNHDA and SQIVND (reference sequence). The CDR3 is 14 residues long.

The gene calls are TRBV19 and TRBJ1-2; TCRdb gives TRBD1 as the D gene, but with no DNA this cannot be confirmed. The germline V gene has CDR1 LNHDA and CDR2 SQIVND (reference sequence). The CDR3 loop spans 15 amino acids. The CDR3 spells CASSTYRGDNYGYTF.

The V gene is TRBV7-2, the J gene TRBJ2-3; the D call from TCRdb, TRBD2, cannot be confirmed without DNA. This CDR3 spans 15 amino acids. Germline CDR1 and CDR2: SGHTA and FQGNSA. The CDR3 spells CASSHGLAGLDTQYF.

V and J are TRBV4-2 and TRBJ2-1; TCRdb's assignment of TRBD2 cannot be checked, as there is no DNA. Germline V gene sequence: CDR1 LGHNA, CDR2 YNFKEQ. This CDR3 contains 13 residues. The CDR3 loop reads CASSQVGGPEQFF.

The chain couples TRBV30 to TRBJ2-6. Germline V gives CDR1 GTSNPN, CDR2 SVGIG (reference sequence). This CDR3 region has 15 residues. The CDR3 reads CAWSKQNSGANVLTF.

V and J are TRBV3-1 and TRBJ2-5; there is no DNA to check the TCRdb D call of TRBD1. The CDR3 length is 16 residues. From germline, CDR1 is LGHDT and CDR2 YNNKEL (reference sequence). CDR3 sequence: CASSQGLGVGEETQYF.

This chain joins TRBV20-1 and TRBJ1-1; TCRdb outputs TRBD1, but without DNA this stays unchecked. The CDR3 has 14 residues. Germline loops: CDR1 DFQATT, CDR2 SNEGSKA (reference sequence). The CDR3 sequence is CSAPGQGLGTEAFF.

V and J are TRBV2 and TRBJ2-1; TCRdb proposes TRBD1, but this gene call is untestable without DNA. Per the germline V gene, CDR1 is SNHLY and CDR2 is FYNNEI. This CDR3 is built from 16 residues. The CDR3 sequence: CASSRSGTGSHNEQFF.

The chain carries TRBV7-2 and TRBJ2-2; TCRdb selects TRBD2, and the lack of DNA leaves this call unchecked. CDR1 is SGHTA and CDR2 is FQGNSA in the germline V gene. The CDR3 has 16 amino acids. The CDR3 loop is CASSPTSGTRTGELFF.

The chain is built from TRBV11-2 and TRBJ1-6; as DNA is missing, the TRBD1 call by TCRdb cannot be tested. CDR1 and CDR2 (germline): SGHAT, FQNNGV. The CDR3 consists of 17 residues. The CDR3 here is CASSLQGSRSYNSPLHF.

The chain recombines TRBV28 with TRBJ2-2. Germline V CDR1 and CDR2: MDHEN, SYDVKM. This CDR3 is built from 13 residues. The CDR3 reads CASSFVFTGELFF.

J is TRBJ1-5 and V is TRBV27; TCRdb proposes TRBD1, but this gene call is untestable without DNA. CDR3 length equals 13 residues. From germline, CDR1 is MNHEY and CDR2 SMNVEV (reference sequence). CDR3 residues: CASSFEGFQPQHF.

The rearrangement joins TRBV20-1 to TRBJ2-5; TCRdb's D gene call, TRBD2, goes unchecked for lack of DNA. Germline CDR1 reads DFQATT; CDR2 reads SNEGSKA (reference sequence). This CDR3 region has 18 residues. Here the CDR3 reads CSAIPGLAVARYQETQYF.

J is TRBJ1-5 and V is TRBV27; TCRdb's D call of TRBD1 is untestable without DNA. This CDR3 region has 14 residues. From germline, CDR1 is MNHEY and CDR2 SMNVEV (reference sequence). The CDR3 loop is CAGGEDRVNQPQHF.

The V call is TRBV2, the J call TRBJ1-1; as DNA is missing, the TRBD1 call by TCRdb cannot be tested. CDR3 length: 13 residues. Germline CDR1 and CDR2: SNHLY and FYNNEI. Here the CDR3 reads CASDQGYFTEAFF.

This CDR3 reads CASSHPPVGGLSYNEQFF. The chain combines TRBV14 with TRBJ2-1; TCRdb proposes TRBD1, but this gene call is untestable without DNA. The CDR3 extends over 18 amino acids. Germline V gives CDR1 SGHDN, CDR2 FVKESK.

The CDR3 protein is CSVVPGRGDNYGYTF. J is TRBJ1-2 and V is TRBV29-1; the TRBD1 assignment by TCRdb is unverifiable without DNA. The CDR3 is made up of 15 amino acids. CDR1 SQVTM and CDR2 ANQGSEA come from the germline V gene. Looking up the rest from reference TRBV29-1 and TRBJ1-2 gives the full variable domain: SAVISQKPSRDICQRGTSLTIQCQVDSQVTMMFWYRQQPGQSLTLIATANQGSEATYESGFVIDKFPISRPNLTFSTLTVSNMSPEDSSIYLCSVVPGRGDNYGYTFGSGTRLTVV.

This chain joins TRBV7-9 and TRBJ1-1; TCRdb returns TRBD1, unconfirmable since there is no DNA. The CDR3 extends over 17 amino acids. Per the germline V gene, CDR1 is SEHNR and CDR2 is FQNEAQ (reference sequence). This chain's CDR3 is CASSLTGAGLRGTEAFF.

V and J are TRBV28 and TRBJ2-7; TCRdb picks TRBD1, but there is no DNA to check that call. CDR3 length equals 16 residues. CDR1 is MDHEN, CDR2 SYDVKM, per germline. CDR3 protein: CASSLLGGKRGYEQYF.

The CDR3 loop reads CASSLIGRTGNEQFF. V gene TRBV7-9 combines with J gene TRBJ2-1; as DNA is missing, the TRBD1 call by TCRdb cannot be tested. The germline V gene encodes CDR1 SEHNR and CDR2 FQNEAQ (reference sequence). This CDR3 has 15 residues.

V gene TRBV6-2 or TRBV6-3 combines with J gene TRBJ2-1; TCRdb's D gene call, TRBD2, goes unchecked for lack of DNA. The length of the CDR3 is 15 residues. Germline values: CDR1 MNHEY, CDR2 SVGEGT. CDR3 amino acids: CASSKEGVLHNEQFF.